This entry is about one T cell receptor beta chain. The antigen is undetermined. This record comes from a study of shared clonotypes between healthy human individuals. This CDR3 region has 13 residues. V was shortened by 5 bases and J by 6 bases, with 13 bases between the two germline ends. Germline V gene data show CDR1 as SEHNR and CDR2 as FQNEAQ (reference sequence). General study findings and limits: The donor pool, a small one, limited the genetic and exposure-history diversity represented.

Sequencing used immunoSEQ multiplex PCR; TCRdb keeps in-frame clones, though not all of them. The data contain approximately 2,000,000 clones, about 90% of them singletons. The chain has TRBV7-9 and TRBJ1-2; possible D gene TRBD1, 5 bases. Input material: naive CD4+ T cells from PBMCs. Indicated subset: CD45RA+ positively selected. The receptor was isolated from a man in his late teens or twenties in good health. Some clones in this sample may be carry-over from other donors' samples. In DNA, the CDR3 is TGTGCCAGCAGCCCCAGGGAGGAGCATGGCTACACCTTC. It is translated as CASSPREEHGYTF. The full variable domain, completed using reference TRBV7-9 and TRBJ1-2, is DTGVSQNPRHKITKRGQNVTFRCDPISEHNRLYWYRQTLGQGPEFLTYFQNEAQLEKSRLLSDRFSAERPKGSFSTLEIQRTEQGDSAMYLCASSPREEHGYTFGSGTRLTVV.